One and the same sample provided the 8 T cell receptor beta chains below, sequenced in a study of cytomegalovirus exposure and HLA in healthy donors. PCR amplification relied on 60 Vbeta primers (plus 13 Jbeta primers). Measured with immunoSEQ multiplex PCR; TCRdb has only the in-frame clones, and not every one. This repertoire comprises just over 200,000 clones; its ten largest clones make up around 1.1%. Sequencing used PBMCs. The receptors stem from a girl aged 2 to 10 in good health and CMV-seropositive.

CDR3 region: CASRGVGANVLTF. DNA for the CDR3: TGTGCCAGCAGAGGGGTTGGGGCCAACGTCCTGACTTTC. The genes are TRBV27 and TRBJ2-6, with D tentatively TRBD1 (5 bases). The CDR3 has 13 amino acids. V lost 6 bases and J 3 bases, leaving 6 bases between the germline ends. Germline CDR1 is MNHEY and CDR2 is SMNVEV (reference sequence).

Note on this clone: The germline gene is not matched at one end of the junction; a read error may be the cause. The CDR3 is CASSPRVTGELFF. In nucleotides, the CDR3 is TGTGCTAGCAGCCCCAGGGTAACCGGGGAGCTGTTTTTT. The chain uses TRBV7-7 and TRBJ2-2; a weak D match, TRBD1 (5 bases). This CDR3 has 13 residues. Per the germline V gene, CDR1 is SSHAT and CDR2 is FNYEAQ (reference sequence).

V usage is TRBV2 and J usage is TRBJ1-4; a weak D match, TRBD1 (6 bases). Germline loops: CDR1 SNHLY, CDR2 FYNNEI. The CDR3 runs 13 residues. V shed 8 bases and J shed 8 bases, with 15 bases lying between them. CDR3 in amino acids: CASHRGAEEKLFF. The CDR3 bases are TGTGCCAGCCACCGGGGGGCTGAAGAAAAACTGTTTTTT.

This chain links TRBV5-1 with TRBJ2-2; D possibly corresponds to TRBD1 (6 bases). The CDR3 is 20 residues long. Germline CDR1 SGHRS, CDR2 YFSETQ. Trimming took off 4 bases at V and 2 bases at J, with 27 bases between the two ends. CDR3 region: CASSAPGTGISLINTGELFF. The CDR3 region has the DNA TGCGCCAGCAGCGCGCCCGGTACAGGGATAAGCCTAATTAACACCGGGGAGCTGTTTTTT. Full variable domain (missing parts from reference TRBV5-1 and TRBJ2-2): KAGVTQTPRYLIKTRGQQVTLSCSPISGHRSVSWYQQTPGQGLQFLFEYFSETQRNKGNFPGRFSGRQFSNSRSEMNVSTLELGDSALYLCASSAPGTGISLINTGELFFGEGSRLTVL.

V usage is TRBV5-4 and J usage is TRBJ2-1; 8 nucleotides line up with TRBD2. V trimming: 8 bases; J trimming: 7 bases; junction bases outside the gene matches: 14. Germline V CDR1 and CDR2: SGHNT, YYREEE (reference sequence). This CDR3 spans 15 amino acids. This CDR3 reads CASWGIAGSVNEQFF. The CDR3 DNA reads TGTGCCAGTTGGGGGATAGCGGGATCTGTAAATGAGCAGTTCTTC.

The chain combines TRBV28 with TRBJ2-5; 10 bases match TRBD1. This CDR3 spans 16 amino acids. CDR1 and CDR2 from the germline V gene are MDHEN and SYDVKM. Unmatched junction bases numbered 10, after V lost 5 bases and J lost 4 bases. The CDR3 bases are TGTGCCAGCAGTACCTCCGGACAGGGGGAATCAGAGACCCAGTACTTC. It encodes CASSTSGQGESETQYF.

The V gene is TRBV2, the J gene TRBJ2-1; 10 nucleotides align to TRBD1. Losses at the gene ends were 1 base for V and 9 bases for J; bases not matched to a gene: 6. The CDR3 length is 15 residues. Germline values: CDR1 SNHLY, CDR2 FYNNEI. CDR3 bases: TGTGCCAGCAGTGAAGGACAGGGGGCGGTTAGTGAGCAGTTCTTC. This encodes CASSEGQGAVSEQFF. Together with reference TRBV2 and TRBJ2-1, the CDR3 gives the full variable domain: EPEVTQTPSHQVTQMGQEVILRCVPISNHLYFYWYRQILGQKVEFLVSFYNNEISEKSEIFDDQFSVERPDGSNFTLKIRSTKLEDSAMYFCASSEGQGAVSEQFFGPGTRLTVL.

This chain joins TRBV27 and TRBJ1-1; no definite D call. Trimming stripped 4 bases from V and 0 bases from J, with 12 bases between. Germline lookup yields CDR1 MNHEY and CDR2 SMNVEV (reference sequence). The CDR3 is 15 amino acids. CDR3 coding DNA: TGTGCCAGCAGTTCAACGGGAAAAATGAACACTGAAGCTTTCTTT. This gives the protein CASSSTGKMNTEAFF.